The entry below gives a single T cell receptor (beta chain) sequence along with its context. The CDR3 has 15 amino acids. Per the germline V gene, CDR1 is KGHSH and CDR2 is LQKENI. The trim removed 6 bases at V and 5 bases at J, leaving 7 bases unmatched. In the authors' methods: Estimates of nucleated cell counts were drawn from the amplification of reference gene primers. This table comes from immunoSEQ multiplex PCR, and its TCRdb copy is limited to in-frame clones, with some not included. V, J and clone size are taken as reported in that table, and D and trimming were inferred from the DNA itself. The sample lists roughly 450,000 clones, about 90% occurring once. These data come from a study of blood T cell repertoires in COVID-19. On the study more broadly: Samples came from the United States, Italy and Spain, spanning acute and convalescent COVID-19. Sample material is recorded as cDNA or gDNA derived from T cells, B-cell-depleted T cells, or PBMCs.

For recovered donors of Cohort 3, there were two negative PCRs, clearance, or symptom resolution. The clonotype comes from a man between 18 and 29 years old who had recovered from COVID-19. This sequence joins TRBV18 and TRBJ2-1; TRBD2 aligns across 10 bases. The sample consisted of PBMCs or T cells enriched from blood (not recorded which). CDR3 DNA sequence: TGTGCCAGCTCCGGCCTAGCGGGGGCCGACAATGAGCAGTTCTTC. Its protein is CASSGLAGADNEQFF.